The 29 T cell receptor beta chains presented below share a single source sample, sequenced in a study of control samples from healthy donors and cancer patients. Sequencing was performed with immunoSEQ multiplex PCR; in TCRdb, only in-frame clones are kept and a portion is missing. The sample lists approximately 89,000 clones; approximately 87% were seen once. The source material was blood. The receptors here all came from a man aged 50-60 years in good health.

This chain joins TRBV5-6 and TRBJ1-2; D perhaps matches TRBD1 (5 bases). The germline V and J ends were trimmed by 4 bases and 4 bases, with 14 bases remaining between them. Per germline, CDR1 SGHDT and CDR2 YYEEEE. The CDR3 has 14 amino acids. The CDR3 DNA reads as TGTGCCAGCAGCCACCCCCAGGGACCCTATGGCTACACCTTC. Amino acids: CASSHPQGPYGYTF. The full variable domain, rest sourced from reference TRBV5-6 and TRBJ1-2, is DAGVTQSPTHLIKTRGQQVTLRCSPKSGHDTVSWYQQALGQGPQFIFQYYEEEERQRGNFPDRFSGHQFPNYSSELNVNALLLGDSALYLCASSHPQGPYGYTFGSGTRLTVV.

This clone was detected ten times or more. This chain uses TRBV7-2 with TRBJ2-7; D is uncertain. CDR1 and CDR2 (germline): SGHTA, FQGNSA. The length of the CDR3 is 15 residues. V was trimmed by 6 bases and J by 7 bases, leaving 22 bases between them. The CDR3 protein is CASSPYSAVGLEQYF. In DNA form, the CDR3 reads TGTGCCAGCAGTCCCTATTCGGCGGTTGGATTGGAGCAGTACTTC.

The chain uses TRBV30 and TRBJ2-3, with 13 bases identical to TRBD2. Unmatched junction bases numbered 4, after V lost 3 bases and J lost 1 base. There are 16 residues in the CDR3. CDR1 is GTSNPN and CDR2 is SVGIG in the germline V gene (reference sequence). The CDR3 protein is CAWSGGLAGGTDTQYF. Here the CDR3 DNA reads TGTGCCTGGAGCGGCGGACTAGCGGGGGGCACAGATACGCAGTATTTT.

Here the CDR3 DNA reads TGTGCCAGCAGTCGACGGCCGCAGTCCTACGAGCAGTACTTC. Its translation: CASSRRPQSYEQYF. This chain uses TRBV6-5 with TRBJ2-7; D gene ambiguous. Germline lookup yields CDR1 MNHEY and CDR2 SVGAGI. V shed 5 bases and J shed 1 base, with 12 bases lying between them. The CDR3 is 14 amino acids.

The J gene is TRBJ2-7, the V gene TRBV7-2, with 7 bases lining up with TRBD1. The CDR3 runs to 15 residues. Germline-derived CDR1 and CDR2 are SGHTA and FQGNSA. V was pared by 6 bases and J by 2 bases, with 10 bases of the junction left unmatched. The CDR3 bases are TGTGCCAGCAGTTTCCGCACGGGACAGCCCTACGAGCAGTACTTC. Protein sequence: CASSFRTGQPYEQYF.

The V gene is TRBV7-8, the J gene TRBJ1-1, with D perhaps TRBD1 (6 bases). Germline V gene sequence: CDR1 SGHVS, CDR2 FQNEAQ. The V end lost 3 bases, the J end lost 1 base, and 6 bases lay between the germline ends. The CDR3 runs to 13 residues. This CDR3 reads CASSLDRNTEAFF. DNA for the CDR3: TGTGCCAGCAGCTTGGACAGGAACACTGAAGCTTTCTTT.

The J gene is TRBJ1-1, the V gene TRBV28; TRBD1 aligns across 7 bases. V shed 5 bases and J 4 bases; nucleotides not matched to a gene: 1. Per the germline V gene, CDR1 is MDHEN and CDR2 is SYDVKM. This CDR3 has 12 residues. The CDR3 loop is CASSDRATEAFF. CDR3 nucleotide sequence: TGTGCCAGCAGTGACAGGGCCACTGAAGCTTTCTTT.

In its sample, this clone was seen once. V usage is TRBV5-1 and J usage is TRBJ1-2, with 8 bases identical to TRBD1. Germline V gene lookup returns CDR1 SGHRS and CDR2 YFSETQ. The CDR3 covers 14 residues. With V trimmed by 5 bases and J by 8 bases, 11 bases remained unmatched. CDR3 in DNA: TGCGCCAGCAGGTCCGGGACAGGCTTCCCGGGCTACACCTTC. Translation: CASRSGTGFPGYTF.

The rearrangement uses TRBV20-1 and TRBJ1-2; a possible D gene is TRBD1 (6 bases). CDR1 is DFQATT, CDR2 SNEGSKA, per germline (reference sequence). V gave up 5 bases and J gave up 8 bases, with 12 bases separating them. The CDR3 is 11 residues long. The CDR3 protein is CSASPQGGYTF. The CDR3 DNA sequence: TGCAGTGCTTCCCCACAGGGCGGCTACACCTTC.

The chain links TRBV7-2 to TRBJ2-3, with D possibly matching TRBD2 (5 bases). The CDR3 sequence is 15 residues long. V lost 7 bases to trimming and J lost 2 bases, with 16 bases between them. Looked up from germline, CDR1 is SGHTA and CDR2 is FQGNSA. The CDR3 reads CASILSSVNTDTQYF. DNA of the CDR3: TGTGCCAGCATCCTGAGTAGCGTGAACACAGATACGCAGTATTTT.

The gene calls are TRBV4-3 and TRBJ1-5; D not certain. With 2 bases removed from V and 6 bases from J, the gap between germline ends came to 8 bases. CDR1 LGHNA and CDR2 YSLEER come from the germline V gene. The CDR3 totals 13 residues. The CDR3 loop is CASSQIRAQPQHF. The CDR3 bases are TGCGCCAGCAGCCAAATTAGGGCTCAGCCCCAGCATTTT.

The chain links TRBV20-1 to TRBJ1-3; no clear D. The V end was cut by 3 bases, the J end by 4 bases, with 1 base between. Germline loops: CDR1 DFQATT, CDR2 SNEGSKA (reference sequence). CDR3 length: 10 residues. The CDR3 sequence is CSARGNTIYF. CDR3 in DNA: TGCAGTGCTAGGGGAAACACCATATATTTT.

The J gene is TRBJ1-5, the V gene TRBV28; 10 nucleotides line up with TRBD1. This CDR3 region has 18 residues. CDR1 and CDR2 (germline): MDHEN, SYDVKM. V lost 2 bases to trimming and J lost 4 bases; unmatched junction nucleotides: 11. CDR3: CASSLSSLGQGGNQPQHF. The CDR3 DNA reads as TGTGCCAGCAGTTTAAGCTCCCTCGGACAGGGGGGAAATCAGCCCCAGCATTTT. Full variable domain (outside the CDR3, taken from reference TRBV28 and TRBJ1-5): DVKVTQSSRYLVKRTGEKVFLECVQDMDHENMFWYRQDPGLGLRLIYFSYDVKMKEKGDIPEGYSVSREKKERFSLILESASTNQTSMYLCASSLSSLGQGGNQPQHFGDGTRLSIL.

As for this clone: At the DNA level, this CDR3 is encoded by other sequences in the same sample as well. V gene TRBV4-1 combines with J gene TRBJ2-3; 15 positions agree with TRBD2. Germline loops: CDR1 MGHRA, CDR2 YSYEKL. With V trimmed by 4 bases and J by 5 bases, 4 bases remained unmatched. The CDR3 spans 16 residues. The CDR3 loop is CASSRTSGGAEDTQYF. The DNA of the CDR3 is TGCGCCAGCAGCCGGACTAGCGGGGGGGCGGAAGATACGCAGTATTTT.

The chain links TRBV25-1 to TRBJ2-3; perhaps TRBD2 as D (6 bases). Germline V gives CDR1 MGHDK, CDR2 SYGVNS. The CDR3 is 14 residues long. V lost 10 bases, J lost 0 bases, and 14 bases lay in between. The CDR3 DNA reads TGTGCCACCACTCGAGGGACTAGCACAGATACGCAGTATTTT. Translating it yields CATTRGTSTDTQYF.

The V call is TRBV5-1, the J call TRBJ1-1; 8 positions match TRBD1. The CDR3 is 14 residues long. Germline loops: CDR1 SGHRS, CDR2 YFSETQ. The ends lost 4 bases at V and 7 bases at J; junction bases unmatched: 9. The CDR3 nucleotides are TGCGCCAGCAGCCTACAGGGGGATGGAAGTGAAGCTTTCTTT. As protein: CASSLQGDGSEAFF.

The genes are TRBV2 and TRBJ1-5, with a possible D match to TRBD1 (5 bases). Germline V gene sequence: CDR1 SNHLY, CDR2 FYNNEI. V was pared by 5 bases and J by 7 bases, with 15 bases between. The CDR3 totals 14 residues. CDR3 in amino acids: CASSFGGEGQPQHF. In DNA, the CDR3 is TGTGCCAGCAGTTTCGGGGGGGAAGGACAGCCCCAGCATTTT.

This chain links TRBV24-1 with TRBJ2-6, with D maybe TRBD2 (5 bases). Looked up from germline, CDR1 is KGHDR and CDR2 is SFDVKD. This CDR3 region has 18 residues. V lost 5 bases and J lost 0, with 16 bases in between. The CDR3 loop is CATSGPLEASSGANVLTF. The CDR3 nucleotides are TGTGCCACCAGTGGCCCGTTGGAGGCGAGCTCTGGGGCCAACGTCCTGACTTTC.

The rearrangement links TRBV11-2 to TRBJ1-6; a weak D match, TRBD1 (6 bases). This CDR3 is built from 14 residues. V dropped 3 bases and J dropped 10 bases, with 13 bases sitting between them. Germline-derived CDR1 and CDR2 are SGHAT and FQNNGV. The CDR3 region has the DNA TGTGCCAGCAGCTTTGGGGGGGGCGGATCACCCCTCCACTTT. Amino acids: CASSFGGGGSPLHF.

The gene calls are TRBV7-3 and TRBJ2-5, with 10 bases identical to TRBD1. CDR1 is SGHTA and CDR2 is FQGTGA in the germline V gene. This CDR3 is built from 18 residues. Trimming took 5 bases from V and 2 from J; bases not matched to a gene: 14. The CDR3 reads CASSPDRGTSAGQETQYF. The CDR3 DNA sequence: TGTGCCAGCAGCCCGGACAGGGGGACGTCGGCGGGGCAAGAGACCCAGTACTTC.

The chain combines TRBV7-6 with TRBJ2-3; 12 positions match TRBD2. Trimming at V came to 4 bases and at J to 1 base, leaving 15 bases not matched to a gene. Germline V CDR1 and CDR2: SGHVS, FNYEAQ. The CDR3 length is 20 residues. In DNA form, the CDR3 reads TGTGCCAGCAGCTCGACATACGGGACTAGCGGGCCTTCGGGCACAGATACGCAGTATTTT. Translated, it gives CASSSTYGTSGPSGTDTQYF.

CDR3 nucleotide sequence: TGTGCCAGCAGCGTAGATGGGGGGGCCAAAAACATTCAGTACTTC. Its protein is CASSVDGGAKNIQYF. The chain is built from TRBV9 and TRBJ2-4; D may be TRBD2 (6 bases). The V and J ends lost 0 bases and 1 base respectively, with 8 bases between them. This CDR3 is 15 amino acids long. Germline values: CDR1 SGDLS, CDR2 YYNGEE.

The chain combines TRBV11-2 with TRBJ2-7; D perhaps matches TRBD2 (5 bases). Germline CDR1 reads SGHAT; CDR2 reads FQNNGV. The CDR3 spans 14 residues. V gave up 1 base and J gave up 5 bases, with 12 bases separating them. CDR3 loop: CASSLVGSDDEQYF. In DNA form, the CDR3 reads TGTGCCAGCAGCTTAGTGGGGAGTGACGACGAGCAGTACTTC.

The chain carries TRBV10-3 and TRBJ2-1; TRBD1 agrees at 8 bases. With 4 bases clipped from V and 8 bases from J, the junction kept 4 bases outside the gene matches. This CDR3 has 13 residues. Germline CDR1 and CDR2: ENHRY and SYGVKD. The DNA of the CDR3 is TGTGCCATCAGTGCGACAGGGGTCGATGAGCAGTTCTTC. This encodes CAISATGVDEQFF.

V gene TRBV30 combines with J gene TRBJ2-1; TRBD2 might be the D (6 bases). Per the germline V gene, CDR1 is GTSNPN and CDR2 is SVGIG (reference sequence). The CDR3 extends over 16 amino acids. The V gene lost 3 bases and the J gene lost 5 bases, with 20 bases spanning the gap. In DNA form, the CDR3 reads TGTGCCTGGAGCCCTTTAAGGGCTAGCGTAGACAATGAGCAGTTCTTC. It encodes CAWSPLRASVDNEQFF.

The rearrangement joins TRBV15 to TRBJ1-4, with D unresolved. This CDR3 is 15 amino acids long. Trimming took 6 bases from V and 8 from J, leaving 19 bases between them. Germline values: CDR1 LNHNV, CDR2 YYDKDF (reference sequence). The CDR3: CATSQRGFVKEKLFF. CDR3 nucleotides: TGTGCCACCAGTCAGAGAGGTTTTGTAAAGGAAAAACTGTTTTTT.

The chain is built from TRBV6-2 or TRBV6-3 and TRBJ1-5, with 9 positions matching TRBD1. Losses at the gene ends were 6 bases for V and 5 bases for J; bases not matched to a gene: 8. This CDR3 region has 15 residues. Looked up from germline, CDR1 is MNHEY and CDR2 is SVGEGT. The DNA of the CDR3 is TGTGCCAGCAGCCTCCCGGGACAGGGATATCAGCCCCAGCATTTT. Its translation is CASSLPGQGYQPQHF.

The V and J genes are TRBV30 and TRBJ2-5; 7 bases align to TRBD1. CDR3 length: 13 residues. V lost 5 bases to trimming and J lost 2 bases; unmatched junction nucleotides: 5. CDR1 GTSNPN and CDR2 SVGIG come from the germline V gene (reference sequence). CDR3 in amino acids: CAWSRDRQETQYF. CDR3 nucleotides: TGTGCCTGGTCAAGGGACAGACAAGAGACCCAGTACTTC.

V usage is TRBV6-5 and J usage is TRBJ1-6, with D tentatively TRBD1 (6 bases). Germline lookup yields CDR1 MNHEY and CDR2 SVGAGI. This CDR3 is built from 13 residues. V was pared by 2 bases and J by 7 bases, with 6 bases between. The CDR3 nucleotides are TGTGCCAGCAGTTACGACAGGAATTCACCCCTCCACTTT. This translates into CASSYDRNSPLHF.